This TCR beta chain came from a study of CD4 T cells in relation to SARS-CoV-2 and coronaviruses. Study outcomes and limitations: No crossreactivity against non-spike viral proteins was tested here.

The unexposed donors gave CD4+ T cells in about 2010-2019, prior to COVID-19. After nine to ten days of culture, CD4+ T cells were isolated. About 2 million PBMCs per well were cultured with roughly 10 IU/ml IL-2. Clones were read by immunoSEQ multiplex PCR, and TCRdb kept only the in-frame ones, dropping some. Here the sample spans tens of thousands of clones, roughly 70% being singletons. With regard to this clone: Its antigen remains unidentified.

V gave up 0 bases and J gave up 3 bases; unmatched junction bases: 2. Germline V gives CDR1 LNHNV, CDR2 YYDKDF (reference sequence). The CDR3 sequence is 14 residues long. Input material: CD4+ T cells from PBMCs, cultured in vitro. The genes are TRBV15 and TRBJ2-7; 7 nucleotides line up with TRBD2. The origin of this receptor is a human donor in good health. This chain's CDR3 is CATSREGGSYEQYF. The CDR3 coding sequence is TGTGCCACCAGCAGAGAGGGCGGGAGCTACGAGCAGTACTTC.